Following are 8 T cell receptor beta chains from one sample sequenced in a study of blood T cell repertoires in COVID-19. Sequencing was performed with immunoSEQ multiplex PCR; in TCRdb, only in-frame clones are kept and a portion is missing. The sample lists roughly 87,000 clones, about 91% occurring once. The source material was peripheral blood. These receptor sequences come from a man aged 60-69 years with acute or convalescent COVID-19.

This chain links TRBV3-1 (or the pseudogene TRBV3-2) with TRBJ1-2, with 8 bases fitting TRBD1. The CDR3 sequence is 15 residues long. V gave up 4 bases and J gave up 8 bases; unmatched junction bases: 12. The germline V gene encodes CDR1 LGHDT and CDR2 YNNKEL (reference sequence). DNA of the CDR3: TGTGCCAGCAGCCTATTAGGGCAGGGGGCGCTCGGCTACACCTTC. Encoded protein: CASSLLGQGALGYTF.

This chain joins TRBV5-1 and TRBJ2-3; D gene uncertain. Between the trimmed V and J ends, which lost 1 base and 2 bases, there was a span of 11 bases. Germline-derived CDR1 and CDR2 are SGHRS and YFSETQ. The CDR3 covers 15 residues. CDR3 sequence reads: CASSLRLDSTDTQYF. In DNA form, the CDR3 reads TGCGCCAGCAGCTTGAGACTTGACTCCACAGATACGCAGTATTTT.

The V gene is TRBV29-1, the J gene TRBJ1-2, with 7 nucleotides matching TRBD1. Per germline, CDR1 SQVTM and CDR2 ANQGSEA. The CDR3 is 11 residues long. With V trimmed by 7 bases and J by 6 bases, 5 bases remained unmatched. The CDR3 sequence is CSGVGGDGYTF. In nucleotides, the CDR3 is TGCAGCGGGGTAGGGGGCGATGGCTACACCTTC.

V is TRBV6-5 and J is TRBJ2-7, with 9 bases lining up with TRBD2. The CDR3 contains 14 residues. Germline CDR1 and CDR2: MNHEY and SVGAGI. J was trimmed by 3 bases and V by 7 bases; bases with no gene match: 7. The CDR3, as DNA: TGTGCCAGCAAAATAGCGGGAGAGCTCTACGAGCAGTACTTC. Protein product: CASKIAGELYEQYF.

The V gene is TRBV15, the J gene TRBJ1-3; 7 positions agree with TRBD1. This CDR3 comprises 17 residues. J was trimmed by 1 base and V by 4 bases; bases with no gene match: 10. Germline V gene data show CDR1 as LNHNV and CDR2 as YYDKDF (reference sequence). The CDR3 loop reads CATSTPPTGISGNTIYF. CDR3 nucleotide sequence: TGTGCCACCAGCACCCCCCCGACAGGGATTTCTGGAAACACCATATATTTT.

This clone was counted once. This rearrangement joins TRBV10-3 to TRBJ1-1; 7 bases line up with TRBD1. This CDR3 spans 14 amino acids. After removal of 3 bases from V and 5 bases from J, the junction contained 6 bases not matched to a gene. CDR1 and CDR2 (germline): ENHRY, SYGVKD. As DNA, the CDR3 is TGTGCCATCAGTGAAACACAGGGGATGACTGAAGCTTTCTTT. As protein: CAISETQGMTEAFF.

This clone was observed once. CDR3 sequence: CATSRDYGGSTGELFF. CDR3 sequence (DNA): TGTGCCACCAGCAGAGATTACGGAGGGAGCACCGGGGAGCTGTTTTTT. The chain links TRBV15 to TRBJ2-2; maybe TRBD2 (6 bases). The CDR3 contains 16 residues. V dropped 0 bases and J dropped 4 bases, with 12 bases sitting between them. The germline V gene encodes CDR1 LNHNV and CDR2 YYDKDF (reference sequence).

CDR3 bases: TGCGCCAGCAGCCCTAGCGGACCCTACGAGCAGTACTTC. Residues: CASSPSGPYEQYF. This rearrangement joins TRBV5-1 to TRBJ2-7; 7 bases are shared with TRBD2. Germline-derived CDR1 and CDR2 are SGHRS and YFSETQ. J gave up 2 bases and V 4 bases, and 3 bases lay outside the gene matches. The CDR3 totals 13 residues. Full variable domain (rest looked up from reference TRBV5-1 and TRBJ2-7): KAGVTQTPRYLIKTRGQQVTLSCSPISGHRSVSWYQQTPGQGLQFLFEYFSETQRNKGNFPGRFSGRQFSNSRSEMNVSTLELGDSALYLCASSPSGPYEQYFGPGTRLTVT.